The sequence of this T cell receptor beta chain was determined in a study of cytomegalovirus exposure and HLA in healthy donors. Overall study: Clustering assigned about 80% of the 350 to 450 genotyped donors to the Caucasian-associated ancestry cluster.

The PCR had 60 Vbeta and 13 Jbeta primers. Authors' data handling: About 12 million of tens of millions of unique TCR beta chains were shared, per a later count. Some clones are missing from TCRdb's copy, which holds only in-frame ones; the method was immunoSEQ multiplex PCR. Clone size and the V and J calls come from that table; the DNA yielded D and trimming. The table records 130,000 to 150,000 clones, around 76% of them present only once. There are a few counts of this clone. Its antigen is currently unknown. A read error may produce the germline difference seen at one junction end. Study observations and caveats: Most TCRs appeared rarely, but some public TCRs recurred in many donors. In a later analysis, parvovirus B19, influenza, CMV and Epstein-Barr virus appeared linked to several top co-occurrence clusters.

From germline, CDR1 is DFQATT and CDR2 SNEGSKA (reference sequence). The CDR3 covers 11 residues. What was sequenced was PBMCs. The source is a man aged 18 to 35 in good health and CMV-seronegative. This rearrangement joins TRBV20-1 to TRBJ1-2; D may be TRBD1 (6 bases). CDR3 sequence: CSDRQASRYTF. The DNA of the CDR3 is TGCAGTGATAGACAGGCGAGTCGCTACACCTTC.